The clone carrying this TCR beta chain came up many times. Germline CDR1 is SQVTM and CDR2 is ANQGSEA. The CDR3 has 15 residues. The V and J ends lost 4 bases and 4 bases respectively, with 20 bases between them. These data originate in a study of response to subunit inactivated influenza vaccine. From the RT-PCR reads, TCRdb called clonotypes with MiXCR, one entry per CDR3 protein. Among approximately 170,000 distinct CDR3 sequences, approximately 14% were seen once, and the ten largest hold about a quarter. Sequenced here: CD8+ T cells sorted from PBMCs, sampled 4 to 6 days after vaccination. The chain combines TRBV29-1 with TRBJ2-7; TRBD1 might be the D (6 bases). The clonotype originates from a man over 45 who received an inactivated influenza vaccine. CDR3 bases: TGCAGCGTTGCCGCGGGCCAGGGGAATATATACGAGCAGTACTTC. It is translated as CSVAAGQGNIYEQYF.